These 32 T cell receptor beta chains were sequenced from one sample in a study of T cell responses to AZD1222 COVID-19 vaccine. Here immunoSEQ multiplex PCR was the method, and the copy in TCRdb shows in-frame clones only, minus some. The sample records around 70,000 clones, 87% being singletons. This specimen was peripheral blood, taken 28 days after the second AZD1222 dose. The source of these receptors is an adult who received the AZD1222 COVID-19 vaccine.

This chain joins TRBV29-1 and TRBJ2-3; tentatively, D is TRBD2 (5 bases). Germline CDR1 SQVTM, CDR2 ANQGSEA. CDR3 length: 16 residues. With 0 bases removed from V and 0 bases from J, the gap between germline ends came to 13 bases. The CDR3 coding sequence is TGCAGCGTTGAAGACCCCCTAGCTGCTAGCACAGATACGCAGTATTTT. Protein: CSVEDPLAASTDTQYF.

The chain links TRBV30 to TRBJ2-3; D is undetermined. Germline CDR1 GTSNPN, CDR2 SVGIG (reference sequence). V was pared by 0 bases and J by 0 bases, with 4 bases between. This CDR3 has 13 residues. CDR3 DNA sequence: TGTGCCTGGAGTGTTGTAAGCACAGATACGCAGTATTTT. Translating gives CAWSVVSTDTQYF.

J is TRBJ1-2 and V is TRBV7-9; tentatively, D is TRBD1 (5 bases). This CDR3 comprises 14 residues. Between the trimmed V and J ends, which lost 5 bases and 7 bases, there was a span of 17 bases. In germline, CDR1 is SEHNR, CDR2 FQNEAQ (reference sequence). CDR3 residues: CASSRDLAVSGYTF. The CDR3 coding sequence is TGTGCCAGCAGCCGGGACCTAGCCGTATCTGGCTACACCTTC. The full variable domain, in which reference TRBV7-9 and TRBJ1-2 provide the parts outside the CDR3, is DTGVSQNPRHKITKRGQNVTFRCDPISEHNRLYWYRQTLGQGPEFLTYFQNEAQLEKSRLLSDRFSAERPKGSFSTLEIQRTEQGDSAMYLCASSRDLAVSGYTFGSGTRLTVV.

The chain links TRBV10-3 to TRBJ1-5; D is unresolved. CDR1 and CDR2 from the germline V gene are ENHRY and SYGVKD. The CDR3 consists of 12 residues. The V gene lost 0 bases and the J gene lost 13 bases, with 10 bases spanning the gap. The DNA for the CDR3 is TGTGCCATCAGTGAGTCCGGTAACCGGCAGCATTTT. It is translated as CAISESGNRQHF.

V gene TRBV11-1 combines with J gene TRBJ2-3; TRBD2 might be the D (7 bases). The V and J ends lost 3 bases and 2 bases respectively, with 15 bases between them. This CDR3 has 16 amino acids. From germline, CDR1 is SGHAT and CDR2 FQDESV (reference sequence). CDR3 DNA sequence: TGTGCCAGCAGCTTCCTGACGGGGGGCTTCACAGATACGCAGTATTTT. This encodes CASSFLTGGFTDTQYF.

The CDR3 loop is CASGLSRGTQPQHF. The CDR3 DNA reads TGTGCTAGTGGTTTGTCGAGGGGAACGCAGCCCCAGCATTTT. The chain employs TRBV12-5 and TRBJ1-5, with D possibly TRBD1 on 5 matching bases. The CDR3 extends over 14 amino acids. Trimming stripped 2 bases from V and 7 bases from J, with 12 bases between. The germline CDR1 and CDR2 sequences are LGHNT and FRNRAP.

The V gene is TRBV9, the J gene TRBJ2-3; D is possibly TRBD1 or TRBD2 (5 bases each). V lost 0 bases, J lost 1 base, and 9 bases lay in between. The CDR3 is made up of 15 amino acids. The germline gives CDR1 SGDLS, CDR2 YYNGEE. This CDR3 reads CASSVGDRGTDTQYF. CDR3 bases: TGTGCCAGCAGCGTAGGGGACCGGGGCACAGATACGCAGTATTTT. The full variable domain, rest sourced from reference TRBV9 and TRBJ2-3, is DSGVTQTPKHLITATGQRVTLRCSPRSGDLSVYWYQQSLDQGLQFLIQYYNGEERAKGNILERFSAQQFPDLHSELNLSSLELGDSALYFCASSVGDRGTDTQYFGPGTRLTVL.

The chain links TRBV10-3 to TRBJ2-5; 9 nucleotides match TRBD2. The CDR3 loop spans 12 amino acids. Trimming removed 10 bases from V and 7 bases from J; junction bases left unmatched: 7. Germline CDR1 ENHRY, CDR2 SYGVKD. The CDR3 bases are TGTGCCACGCGGGAGGGCCCGGGGACCCAGTACTTC. Encoded protein: CATREGPGTQYF.

The rearrangement joins TRBV4-1 to TRBJ1-5; D ambiguous. This CDR3 has 16 amino acids. Germline CDR1 is MGHRA and CDR2 is YSYEKL. V lost 2 bases to trimming and J lost 3 bases, with 14 bases between them. The CDR3 coding sequence is TGCGCCAGCAGCCAAAATGTGGGATTGGACAATCAGCCCCAGCATTTT. This encodes CASSQNVGLDNQPQHF.

The chain recombines TRBV19 with TRBJ1-2; TRBD1 is a possible D gene (6 bases). Between the trimmed V and J ends, which lost 4 bases and 2 bases, there was a span of 14 bases. This CDR3 contains 15 residues. Germline V gene sequence: CDR1 LNHDA, CDR2 SQIVND (reference sequence). CDR3 nucleotide sequence: TGTGCCAGTAGTAACCTTGGAACAGGGAACTATGGCTACACCTTC. Translated: CASSNLGTGNYGYTF.

V is TRBV27 and J is TRBJ2-6; D unclear. In germline, CDR1 is MNHEY, CDR2 SMNVEV (reference sequence). V shed 2 bases and J shed 0 bases, with 17 bases lying between them. The CDR3 covers 19 residues. The CDR3 nucleotides read TGTGCCAGCAGTTTAAAAGCCCAGGTTGCCCTCTCTGGGGCCAACGTCCTGACTTTC. Translated, it gives CASSLKAQVALSGANVLTF. Full variable domain (rest looked up from reference TRBV27 and TRBJ2-6): EAQVTQNPRYLITVTGKKLTVTCSQNMNHEYMSWYRQDPGLGLRQIYYSMNVEVTDKGDVPEGYKVSRKEKRNFPLILESPSPNQTSLYFCASSLKAQVALSGANVLTFGAGSRLTVL.

The chain recombines TRBV7-2 with TRBJ2-3; 12 positions agree with TRBD2. Germline V gene sequence: CDR1 SGHTA, CDR2 FQGNSA. The CDR3 is 14 residues long. Trimming cost V 4 bases and J 6 bases; bases outside gene matches: 2. Here the CDR3 reads CASSYTSGGDTQYF. The CDR3 DNA reads TGTGCCAGCAGCTATACTAGCGGGGGGGATACGCAGTATTTT.

This chain connects TRBV7-2 to TRBJ1-2, with D possibly matching TRBD1 (6 bases). Trimming removed 6 bases at V and 8 bases at J, with 13 bases between. Germline V gives CDR1 SGHTA, CDR2 FQGNSA. The CDR3 spans 12 residues. The CDR3 bases are TGTGCCAGCAGGAGGGGGGAGGAAGGCTACACCTTC. It translates to CASRRGEEGYTF.

The genes are TRBV19 and TRBJ1-5; 7 nucleotides line up with TRBD1. Losses at the gene ends were 5 bases for V and 4 bases for J; bases not matched to a gene: 5. CDR1 is LNHDA, CDR2 SQIVND, per germline (reference sequence). This CDR3 is built from 14 residues. The CDR3 region is CASSAGGRNQPQHF. The DNA for the CDR3 is TGTGCCAGTAGTGCAGGGGGGAGGAATCAGCCCCAGCATTTT.

This chain uses TRBV6-5 with TRBJ2-1; 7 nucleotides align to TRBD2. With 0 bases clipped from V and 10 bases from J, the junction kept 12 bases outside the gene matches. The CDR3 loop spans 16 amino acids. Germline values: CDR1 MNHEY, CDR2 SVGAGI. The DNA for the CDR3 is TGTGCCAGCAGTTACTCGGGACTACCCTACCCGGGGGAGCAGTTCTTC. This codes for CASSYSGLPYPGEQFF.

The V gene is TRBV7-2, the J gene TRBJ2-7, with D perhaps matching TRBD1 (5 bases). This CDR3 has 13 amino acids. Germline V gene lookup returns CDR1 SGHTA and CDR2 FQGNSA. V lost 3 bases, J lost 8 bases, and 14 bases lay in between. CDR3 bases: TGTGCCAGCAGCTTCCAGGGCCTAGAAAAGCAGTACTTC. As protein: CASSFQGLEKQYF.

The chain carries TRBV6-6 and TRBJ1-4, with D maybe TRBD1 (6 bases). Germline CDR1 reads MNHNY; CDR2 reads SVGAGI (reference sequence). Between the trimmed V and J ends, which lost 0 bases and 10 bases, there was a span of 12 bases. The CDR3 loop spans 14 amino acids. The DNA of the CDR3 is TGTGCCAGCAGTTACTCGGATAGGGGGAGAAAACTGTTTTTT. This gives the protein CASSYSDRGRKLFF.

The V call is TRBV11-2, the J call TRBJ2-2, with 9 bases identical to TRBD1. J lost 17 bases, V lost 5 bases, and 15 bases had no gene match. CDR1 and CDR2 (germline): SGHAT, FQNNGV. This CDR3 contains 14 residues. The CDR3 here is CASSPNRGQGRFFF. In DNA form, the CDR3 reads TGTGCCAGCAGCCCGAATAGGGGACAGGGACGATTTTTTTTT.

The chain couples TRBV28 to TRBJ1-1; no firm D call. Trimming removed 6 bases at V and 2 bases at J, with 13 bases between. This CDR3 is 14 amino acids long. Germline-derived CDR1 and CDR2 are MDHEN and SYDVKM. CDR3 bases: TGTGCCAGCAGGTATGTGGACGTCAACACTGAAGCTTTCTTT. Its protein product is CASRYVDVNTEAFF.

The chain combines TRBV30 with TRBJ2-5; D unresolved. Looked up from germline, CDR1 is GTSNPN and CDR2 is SVGIG (reference sequence). V dropped 0 bases and J dropped 6 bases, with 2 bases sitting between them. The CDR3 has 10 residues. CDR3 sequence: CAWSVQTQYF. The CDR3 DNA follows: TGTGCCTGGAGTGTCCAGACCCAGTACTTC.

The chain recombines TRBV5-1 with TRBJ2-1; a possible D gene is TRBD2 (6 bases). The germline V and J ends were trimmed by 3 bases and 9 bases, with 10 bases remaining between them. This CDR3 has 12 residues. CDR1 is SGHRS and CDR2 is YFSETQ in the germline V gene. CDR3 amino acids: CASSSSVGEQFF. The CDR3 bases are TGCGCCAGCAGCTCTAGCGTTGGTGAGCAGTTCTTC.

The gene calls are TRBV6-1 and TRBJ2-5; the D is unclear. Trimming shortened V by 0 bases and J by 10 bases, and 24 bases separated the two germline ends. This CDR3 spans 17 amino acids. Germline V gene sequence: CDR1 MNHNS, CDR2 SASEGT. CDR3 sequence (DNA): TGTGCCAGCAGTGAAGCGGCTTCCGTAGGGATTCGTTACGGCCAGTACTTC. Protein sequence: CASSEAASVGIRYGQYF.

This chain links TRBV20-1 with TRBJ1-1; D gene uncertain. This CDR3 region has 13 residues. Trimming took 3 bases from V and 0 from J, leaving 8 bases between them. The germline V gene encodes CDR1 DFQATT and CDR2 SNEGSKA (reference sequence). The CDR3: CSASTVLNTEAFF. DNA of the CDR3: TGCAGTGCTAGTACAGTTCTGAACACTGAAGCTTTCTTT.

This chain uses TRBV20-1 with TRBJ1-2; 9 bases match TRBD1. Germline V gives CDR1 DFQATT, CDR2 SNEGSKA (reference sequence). The ends lost 3 bases at V and 1 base at J; junction bases unmatched: 9. CDR3 length: 16 residues. In nucleotides, the CDR3 is TGCAGTGCTAGTTTGTGGGGGACAGGGAATAACTATGGCTACACCTTC. Translation gives CSASLWGTGNNYGYTF.

This rearrangement joins TRBV27 to TRBJ1-6, with D perhaps matching TRBD1 (5 bases). This CDR3 spans 15 amino acids. V gave up 2 bases and J gave up 7 bases, with 12 bases separating them. Germline lookup yields CDR1 MNHEY and CDR2 SMNVEV (reference sequence). The CDR3 protein is CASSLVVQGNSPLHF. The CDR3 DNA follows: TGTGCCAGCAGTTTAGTCGTCCAGGGAAATTCACCCCTCCACTTT.

The chain links TRBV19 to TRBJ2-1; 11 bases agree with TRBD1. Germline loops: CDR1 LNHDA, CDR2 SQIVND (reference sequence). The J segment lost 2 bases and the V segment lost 5 bases, leaving 5 bases of the junction unmatched. The CDR3 runs 16 residues. The CDR3 region has the DNA TGTGCCAGTAGTGGGACAGGGGGATTACCCTACAATGAGCAGTTCTTC. It codes for CASSGTGGLPYNEQFF.

The chain links TRBV3-1 (or the pseudogene TRBV3-2) to TRBJ1-1; D unclear. V lost 1 base to trimming and J lost 7 bases, with 10 bases between them. Per germline, CDR1 LGHDT and CDR2 YNNKEL (reference sequence). The CDR3 sequence is 13 residues long. The CDR3 nucleotides read TGTGCCAGCAGCCAAGTGGGGTCGGGTGAAGCTTTCTTT. Amino acids: CASSQVGSGEAFF.

This chain uses TRBV10-3 with TRBJ2-1, with D maybe TRBD2 (6 bases). Per germline, CDR1 ENHRY and CDR2 SYGVKD. Trimming shortened V by 4 bases and J by 3 bases, and 13 bases separated the two germline ends. The CDR3 totals 15 residues. DNA of the CDR3: TGTGCCATCAGTGCGGCGGGCGGGGACTACAATGAGCAGTTCTTC. Translated: CAISAAGGDYNEQFF.

This clone showed up just once. V usage is TRBV19 and J usage is TRBJ1-1, with D tentatively TRBD1 (6 bases). CDR1 is LNHDA and CDR2 is SQIVND in the germline V gene (reference sequence). V lost 2 bases to trimming and J lost 4 bases, with 11 bases between them. This CDR3 has 14 residues. In nucleotides, the CDR3 is TGTGCCAGTAGTATAAACAGGGATGGCACTGAAGCTTTCTTT. Translation gives CASSINRDGTEAFF.

The chain links TRBV18 to TRBJ1-5, with TRBD1 matching over 7 bases. The germline CDR1 and CDR2 sequences are KGHSH and LQKENI. With V trimmed by 8 bases and J by 6 bases, 10 bases remained unmatched. There are 14 residues in the CDR3. The CDR3 region has the DNA TGTGCCAGCGCAGAAGACAGGGCGGTTCAGCCCCAGCATTTT. As protein: CASAEDRAVQPQHF.

The chain employs TRBV19 and TRBJ1-1; 7 bases align to TRBD1. The V gene end was trimmed by 5 bases and the J gene end by 1 base; junction bases not matched to a gene: 13. Germline V gene lookup returns CDR1 LNHDA and CDR2 SQIVND (reference sequence). The CDR3 extends over 17 amino acids. The CDR3 sequence: CASSASIHRGANTEAFF. Here the CDR3 DNA reads TGTGCCAGTAGTGCATCCATTCACAGGGGAGCGAACACTGAAGCTTTCTTT.

The V and J genes are TRBV7-2 and TRBJ2-1; 7 nucleotides agree with TRBD2. CDR1 is SGHTA and CDR2 is FQGNSA in the germline V gene. V shed 6 bases and J 5 bases; nucleotides not matched to a gene: 10. The CDR3 runs 15 residues. The CDR3 reads CASREGLIPNNEQFF. For the CDR3, the DNA is TGTGCCAGCAGGGAGGGACTAATTCCCAACAATGAGCAGTTCTTC.